These 23 T cell receptor beta chains were sequenced from one sample in a study of cytomegalovirus exposure and HLA in healthy donors. PCR amplification relied on 60 Vbeta primers (plus 13 Jbeta primers). TCRdb's copy holds only in-frame clones and misses some; the assay was immunoSEQ multiplex PCR. The sample contains over 80,000 clones, 65% to 80% of which appear only once. Input material: PBMCs. The receptors shown here come from a man aged 55-75 years in good health and CMV-seropositive.

The chain has TRBV10-3 and TRBJ2-7; 9 bases are shared with TRBD1. Germline CDR1 ENHRY, CDR2 SYGVKD. This CDR3 contains 15 residues. Trimming cost V 5 bases and J 5 bases; bases outside gene matches: 10. The CDR3 region is CAISLSGTGSDEQYF. CDR3 DNA sequence: TGTGCCATCAGTTTATCCGGGACAGGGAGTGACGAGCAGTACTTC.

This chain uses TRBV6-5 with TRBJ1-4; 7 bases are a match to TRBD1. V was pared by 8 bases and J by 3 bases, with 6 bases of the junction left unmatched. The CDR3 length is 14 residues. Germline V gene sequence: CDR1 MNHEY, CDR2 SVGAGI. CDR3 sequence (DNA): TGTGCCAGCGGCATTACAGGGGCTAATGAAAAACTGTTTTTT. This sequence encodes CASGITGANEKLFF.

The chain recombines TRBV5-1 with TRBJ2-7, with D uncertain. The V gene lost 0 bases and the J gene lost 2 bases, with 6 bases spanning the gap. In germline, CDR1 is SGHRS, CDR2 YFSETQ. This CDR3 is 13 amino acids long. Here the CDR3 DNA reads TGCGCCAGCAGCTTGGGTGTAGCCTACGAGCAGTACTTC. This translates into CASSLGVAYEQYF.

V is TRBV28 and J is TRBJ1-5; D may be TRBD1 (6 bases). This CDR3 spans 15 amino acids. Germline CDR1 reads MDHEN; CDR2 reads SYDVKM. V lost 3 bases and J 0 bases, leaving 9 bases between the germline ends. The CDR3 sequence is CASSLSRGSNQPQHF. As DNA, the CDR3 is TGTGCCAGCAGTTTGAGCAGGGGTAGCAATCAGCCCCAGCATTTT.

This clone was seen only once. The chain employs TRBV7-2 and TRBJ2-1; 8 bases map to TRBD2. CDR1 and CDR2 from the germline V gene are SGHTA and FQGNSA. J gave up 8 bases and V 3 bases, and 6 bases lay outside the gene matches. The CDR3 spans 14 residues. The CDR3 protein is CASSLGLVLYEQFF. CDR3 nucleotide sequence: TGTGCCAGCAGCTTGGGACTAGTCTTGTATGAGCAGTTCTTC.

As to this clone: The same CDR3 is also encoded by other DNA sequences in this sample. V is TRBV27 and J is TRBJ2-7, with 7 positions matching TRBD2. CDR1 and CDR2 from the germline V gene are MNHEY and SMNVEV (reference sequence). The ends lost 6 bases at V and 3 bases at J; junction bases unmatched: 8. The CDR3 is made up of 14 amino acids. This chain's CDR3 is CASSPFRGVYEQYF. The CDR3 DNA sequence: TGTGCCAGCAGCCCCTTTCGGGGGGTCTACGAGCAGTACTTC.

The genes are TRBV19 and TRBJ2-7, with TRBD1 identical over 8 bases. Per germline, CDR1 LNHDA and CDR2 SQIVND (reference sequence). The CDR3 contains 15 residues. V was clipped by 5 bases and J by 5 bases; unmatched bases: 11. CDR3 sequence: CASSGGTGEGDEQYF. The CDR3 region has the DNA TGTGCCAGTAGTGGGGGGACAGGTGAGGGGGACGAGCAGTACTTC.

The chain has TRBV28 and TRBJ1-2; 7 bases are shared with TRBD1. V trimming: 2 bases; J trimming: 4 bases; junction bases outside the gene matches: 1. The length of the CDR3 is 13 residues. In germline, CDR1 is MDHEN, CDR2 SYDVKM. CDR3 coding DNA: TGTGCCAGCAGTTTACAGGGGGTCTATGGCTACACCTTC. It is translated as CASSLQGVYGYTF.

The genes are TRBV9 and TRBJ2-7; unclear D gene. V lost 3 bases to trimming and J lost 6 bases, with 10 bases between them. Germline-derived CDR1 and CDR2 are SGDLS and YYNGEE. The CDR3 is 12 residues long. The CDR3 DNA sequence: TGTGCCAGCAGCGCTCACGGTGGCGAGCAGTACTTC. Translating it yields CASSAHGGEQYF. Variable domain in full (rest from reference TRBV9 and TRBJ2-7): DSGVTQTPKHLITATGQRVTLRCSPRSGDLSVYWYQQSLDQGLQFLIQYYNGEERAKGNILERFSAQQFPDLHSELNLSSLELGDSALYFCASSAHGGEQYFGPGTRLTVT.

The J gene is TRBJ2-2, the V gene TRBV9; D may be TRBD1 (5 bases). V was trimmed by 4 bases and J by 0 bases, leaving 7 bases between them. The CDR3 loop spans 14 amino acids. Germline V gene data show CDR1 as SGDLS and CDR2 as YYNGEE. CDR3 in DNA: TGTGCCAGCAGCCTGACAGCGAACACCGGGGAGCTGTTTTTT. Translated, it gives CASSLTANTGELFF.

This clone was seen at least ten times. The rearrangement joins TRBV4-1 to TRBJ2-7, with a weak D call TRBD1 (7 bases). Germline V CDR1 and CDR2: MGHRA, YSYEKL. V lost 4 bases, J lost 6 bases, and 13 bases lay in between. CDR3 size: 13 residues. CDR3 sequence reads: CASSRGGQVEQYF. In DNA form, the CDR3 reads TGCGCCAGCAGCCGGGGAGGACAGGTCGAGCAGTACTTC.

The CDR3 DNA reads as TGTGCCAGCAGCTTGGTCGGAAGCGGGGGGGCCGGCAATGAGCAGTTCTTC. It yields the protein CASSLVGSGGAGNEQFF. V gene TRBV5-6 combines with J gene TRBJ2-1; 10 nucleotides agree with TRBD2. CDR3 length: 17 residues. J was trimmed by 6 bases and V by 0 bases; bases with no gene match: 9. Looked up from germline, CDR1 is SGHDT and CDR2 is YYEEEE.

This clone appeared once. The chain is built from TRBV14 and TRBJ2-5; no definite D call. TRBJ2-7 explains the end of the DNA better; the J call may be wrong. Germline CDR1 is SGHDN and CDR2 is FVKESK. This CDR3 comprises 13 residues. CDR3 residues: CASSQGLLYEQYF. CDR3 in DNA: TGTGCCAGCAGCCAGGGCCTACTCTACGAGCAGTACTTC.

V and J are TRBV5-1 and TRBJ2-5; perhaps TRBD1 as D (6 bases). The CDR3 is 15 residues long. The V and J ends lost 5 bases and 5 bases respectively, with 19 bases between them. The V gene's germline CDR1 is SGHRS and CDR2 YFSETQ. CDR3 sequence (DNA): TGCGCCAGCAGACTACAGGGTGTGGTGCGGGAGACCCAGTACTTC. Amino acids: CASRLQGVVRETQYF.

This sequence joins TRBV28 and TRBJ2-7; TRBD1 might be the D (5 bases). In germline, CDR1 is MDHEN, CDR2 SYDVKM. This CDR3 contains 15 residues. V shed 3 bases and J shed 1 base, with 13 bases lying between them. As DNA, the CDR3 is TGTGCCAGCAGTTTTGTAGCCCAGGGTTCCTACGAGCAGTACTTC. Protein: CASSFVAQGSYEQYF.

This chain uses TRBV30 with TRBJ1-4, with 9 bases fitting TRBD1. V gave up 2 bases and J gave up 10 bases; unmatched junction bases: 8. The germline V gene has CDR1 GTSNPN and CDR2 SVGIG (reference sequence). CDR3 size: 14 residues. CDR3 residues: CAWSKTGGRGKLFF. The DNA for the CDR3 is TGTGCCTGGAGTAAGACAGGGGGAAGGGGAAAACTGTTTTTT.

The J gene is TRBJ1-1, the V gene TRBV30, with D possibly being TRBD1 (5 bases). There are 13 residues in the CDR3. V lost 4 bases and J 1 base, leaving 10 bases between the germline ends. CDR1 GTSNPN and CDR2 SVGIG come from the germline V gene (reference sequence). CDR3 protein: CAWTRAANTEAFF. The CDR3 nucleotides read TGTGCCTGGACCAGGGCCGCGAACACTGAAGCTTTCTTT.

The chain uses TRBV10-3 and TRBJ2-5, with a possible D match to TRBD1 (7 bases). CDR1 and CDR2 (germline): ENHRY, SYGVKD. V gave up 0 bases and J gave up 10 bases, with 18 bases separating them. CDR3 length: 15 residues. DNA for the CDR3: TGTGCCATCAGTGAGTCGATAGGGGGCCGGGGGAGCCAGTACTTC. Its protein is CAISESIGGRGSQYF.

This clone was observed a few times. The rearrangement uses TRBV7-9 and TRBJ1-3; possible D gene TRBD1, 6 bases. This CDR3 region has 15 residues. The germline CDR1 and CDR2 sequences are SEHNR and FQNEAQ (reference sequence). The ends were cut back, 11 bases at V and 2 bases at J, with 19 bases in the middle. The CDR3 coding sequence is TGTGCCCGCGACGGGGGGGCGGAAGCTGGAAACACCATATATTTT. Translating it yields CARDGGAEAGNTIYF.

The chain combines TRBV27 with TRBJ2-1; 7 bases fit TRBD2. The CDR3 has 16 amino acids. V was clipped by 1 base and J by 2 bases; unmatched bases: 5. Germline CDR1 is MNHEY and CDR2 is SMNVEV (reference sequence). The CDR3 coding sequence is TGTGCCAGCAGTTTATATGTGGGGAGGGCCTACAATGAGCAGTTCTTC. It specifies CASSLYVGRAYNEQFF.

V usage is TRBV7-2 and J usage is TRBJ1-2; possible D gene TRBD1, 6 bases. There are 14 residues in the CDR3. Germline V lookup: CDR1 SGHTA, CDR2 FQGNSA. The V and J ends lost 2 bases and 3 bases respectively, with 10 bases between them. CDR3 protein: CASSLPGADYGYTF. In nucleotides, the CDR3 is TGTGCCAGCAGCTTACCAGGGGCTGACTATGGCTACACCTTC.

CDR3 amino acids: CASSTDSEASEQFF. CDR3 sequence (DNA): TGCGCCAGCAGCACCGACAGTGAGGCCAGTGAGCAGTTCTTC. The V and J genes are TRBV4-3 and TRBJ2-1; the D gene is possibly TRBD1 (5 bases). The V and J ends lost 5 bases and 9 bases respectively, with 17 bases between them. The CDR3 runs 14 residues. Germline V gene sequence: CDR1 LGHNA, CDR2 YSLEER.

The chain employs TRBV4-2 and TRBJ1-2, with D uncertain. The CDR3 has 16 residues. Trimming stripped 1 base from V and 3 bases from J, with 15 bases between. Germline V gives CDR1 LGHNA, CDR2 YNFKEQ. The CDR3 sequence is CASSQGGARLDYGYTF. Written as DNA, the CDR3 is TGTGCCAGCAGCCAAGGAGGTGCGCGCCTGGACTATGGCTACACCTTC.